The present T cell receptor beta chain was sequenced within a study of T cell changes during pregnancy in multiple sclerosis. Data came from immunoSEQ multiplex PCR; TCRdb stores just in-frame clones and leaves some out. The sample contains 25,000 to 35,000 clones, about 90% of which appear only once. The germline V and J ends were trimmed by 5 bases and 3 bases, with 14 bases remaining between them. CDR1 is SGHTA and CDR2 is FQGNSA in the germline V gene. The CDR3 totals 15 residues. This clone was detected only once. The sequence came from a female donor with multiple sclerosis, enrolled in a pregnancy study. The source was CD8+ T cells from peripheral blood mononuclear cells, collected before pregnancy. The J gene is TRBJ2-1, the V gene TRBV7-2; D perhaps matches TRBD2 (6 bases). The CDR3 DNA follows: TGTGCCAGCAGCCAAGAAACAGCGGGCTACAATGAGCAGTTCTTC. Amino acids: CASSQETAGYNEQFF. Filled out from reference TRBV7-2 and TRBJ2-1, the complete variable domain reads GAGVSQSPSNKVTEKGKDVELRCDPISGHTALYWYRQSLGQGLEFLIYFQGNSAPDKSGLPSDRFSAERTGGSVSTLTIQRTQQEDSAVYLCASSQETAGYNEQFFGPGTRLTVL.